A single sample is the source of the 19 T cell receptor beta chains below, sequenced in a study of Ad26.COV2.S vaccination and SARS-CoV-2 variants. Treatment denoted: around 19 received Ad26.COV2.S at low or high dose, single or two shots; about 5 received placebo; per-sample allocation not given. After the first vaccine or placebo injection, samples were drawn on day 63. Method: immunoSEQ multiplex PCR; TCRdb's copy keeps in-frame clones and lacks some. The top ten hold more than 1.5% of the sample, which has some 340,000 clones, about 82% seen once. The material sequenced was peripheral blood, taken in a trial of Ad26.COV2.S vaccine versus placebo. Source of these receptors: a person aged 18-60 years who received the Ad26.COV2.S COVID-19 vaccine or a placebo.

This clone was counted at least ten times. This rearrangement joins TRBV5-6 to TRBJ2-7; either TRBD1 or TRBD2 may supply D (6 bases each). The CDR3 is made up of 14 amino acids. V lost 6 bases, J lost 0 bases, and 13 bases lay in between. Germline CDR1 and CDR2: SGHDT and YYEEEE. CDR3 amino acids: CASTQGGSSYEQYF. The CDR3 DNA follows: TGTGCCAGCACCCAAGGGGGGAGCTCCTACGAGCAGTACTTC.

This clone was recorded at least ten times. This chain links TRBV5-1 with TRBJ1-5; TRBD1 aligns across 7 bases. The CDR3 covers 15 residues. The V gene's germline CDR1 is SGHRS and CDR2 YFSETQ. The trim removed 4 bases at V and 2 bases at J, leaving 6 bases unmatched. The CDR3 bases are TGCGCCAGCAGCCCTGACGGACAGGGCAATCAGCCCCAGCATTTT. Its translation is CASSPDGQGNQPQHF.

Written as DNA, the CDR3 is TGTGCCAGCAGCTCCAGGACTAGCGGGGGTAGCACAGATACGCAGTATTTT. Translating gives CASSSRTSGGSTDTQYF. J is TRBJ2-3 and V is TRBV7-6; 13 positions match TRBD2. The J segment lost 0 bases and the V segment lost 4 bases, leaving 4 bases of the junction unmatched. The CDR3 extends over 17 amino acids. The germline CDR1 and CDR2 sequences are SGHVS and FNYEAQ.

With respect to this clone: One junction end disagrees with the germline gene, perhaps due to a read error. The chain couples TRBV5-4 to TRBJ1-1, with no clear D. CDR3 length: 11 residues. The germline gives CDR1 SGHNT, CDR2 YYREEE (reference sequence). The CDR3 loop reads CASSESVGLAF. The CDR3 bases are TGTGCCAGCAGCGAAAGTGTAGGCCTCGCCTTT.

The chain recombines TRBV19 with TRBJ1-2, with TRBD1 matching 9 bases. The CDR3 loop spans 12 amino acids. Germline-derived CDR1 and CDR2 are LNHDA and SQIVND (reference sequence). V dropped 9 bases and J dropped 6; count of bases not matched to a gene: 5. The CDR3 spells CASRTGGHGYTF. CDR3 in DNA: TGTGCCAGCCGAACAGGGGGCCATGGCTACACCTTC.

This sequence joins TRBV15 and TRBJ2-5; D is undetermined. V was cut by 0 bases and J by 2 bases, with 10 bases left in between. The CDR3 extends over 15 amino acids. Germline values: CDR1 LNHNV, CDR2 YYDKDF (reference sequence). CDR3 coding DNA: TGTGCCACCAGCAGAGATCCTGGCGGACAAGAGACCCAGTACTTC. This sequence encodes CATSRDPGGQETQYF.

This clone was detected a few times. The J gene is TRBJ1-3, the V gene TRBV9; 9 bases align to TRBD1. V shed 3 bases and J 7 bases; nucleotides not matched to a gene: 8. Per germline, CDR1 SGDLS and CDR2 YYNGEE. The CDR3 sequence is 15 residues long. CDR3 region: CASSEGTGFTNTIYF. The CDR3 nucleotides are TGTGCCAGCAGCGAGGGGACAGGGTTCACGAACACCATATATTTT.

CDR3 DNA sequence: TGTGCCAGCAGCGCAGGAGTCGGGACATTCCAAAACACCGGGGAGCTGTTTTTT. Amino acid sequence: CASSAGVGTFQNTGELFF. This chain links TRBV27 with TRBJ2-2, with D possibly matching TRBD1 (6 bases). The CDR3 consists of 18 residues. Per germline, CDR1 MNHEY and CDR2 SMNVEV (reference sequence). V lost 6 bases and J 2 bases, leaving 22 bases between the germline ends.

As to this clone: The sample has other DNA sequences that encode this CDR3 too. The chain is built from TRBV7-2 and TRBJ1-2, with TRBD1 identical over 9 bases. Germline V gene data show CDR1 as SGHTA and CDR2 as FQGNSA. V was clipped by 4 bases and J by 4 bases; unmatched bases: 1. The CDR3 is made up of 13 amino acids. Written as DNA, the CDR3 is TGTGCCAGCAGCTCGGGACAGGGCTATGGCTACACCTTC. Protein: CASSSGQGYGYTF.

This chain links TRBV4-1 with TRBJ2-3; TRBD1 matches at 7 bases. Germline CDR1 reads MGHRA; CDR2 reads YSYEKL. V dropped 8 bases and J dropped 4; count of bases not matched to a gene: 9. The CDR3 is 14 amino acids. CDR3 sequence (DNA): TGCGCCAGCGCCCGACAGGGAAGGCCAGATACGCAGTATTTT. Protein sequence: CASARQGRPDTQYF.

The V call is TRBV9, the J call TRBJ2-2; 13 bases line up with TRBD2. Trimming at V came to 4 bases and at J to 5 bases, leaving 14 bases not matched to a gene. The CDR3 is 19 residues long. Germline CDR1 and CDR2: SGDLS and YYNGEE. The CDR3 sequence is CASSPLMLTSGGKTGELFF. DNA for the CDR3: TGTGCCAGCAGCCCCCTCATGCTGACTAGCGGGGGGAAAACCGGGGAGCTGTTTTTT.

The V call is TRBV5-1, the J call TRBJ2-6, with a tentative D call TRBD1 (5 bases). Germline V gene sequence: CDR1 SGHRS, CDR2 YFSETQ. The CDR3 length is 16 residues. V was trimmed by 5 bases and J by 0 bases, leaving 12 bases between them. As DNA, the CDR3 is TGCGCCAGCAGGGACATGACTGCCTCTGGGGCCAACGTCCTGACTTTC. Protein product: CASRDMTASGANVLTF.

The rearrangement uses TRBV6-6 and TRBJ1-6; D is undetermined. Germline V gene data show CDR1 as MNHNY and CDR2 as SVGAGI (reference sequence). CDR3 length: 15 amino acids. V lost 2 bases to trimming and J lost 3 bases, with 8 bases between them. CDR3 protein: CASSYRQVYNSPLHF. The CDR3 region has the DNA TGTGCCAGCAGTTACAGGCAGGTCTATAATTCACCCCTCCACTTT.

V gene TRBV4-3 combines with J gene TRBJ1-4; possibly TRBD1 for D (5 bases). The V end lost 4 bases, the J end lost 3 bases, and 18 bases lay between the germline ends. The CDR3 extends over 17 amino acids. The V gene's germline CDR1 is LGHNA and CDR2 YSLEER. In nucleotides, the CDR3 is TGCGCCAGCAGCCCACGCCACCGGGAGACAGCTAATGAAAAACTGTTTTTT. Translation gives CASSPRHRETANEKLFF.

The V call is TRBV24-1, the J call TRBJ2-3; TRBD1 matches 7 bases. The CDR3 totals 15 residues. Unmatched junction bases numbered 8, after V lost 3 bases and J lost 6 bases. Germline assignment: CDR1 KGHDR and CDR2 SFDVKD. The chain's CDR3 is CATSDPNNRGDTQYF. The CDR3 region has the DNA TGTGCCACCAGTGATCCTAATAACAGGGGTGATACGCAGTATTTT.

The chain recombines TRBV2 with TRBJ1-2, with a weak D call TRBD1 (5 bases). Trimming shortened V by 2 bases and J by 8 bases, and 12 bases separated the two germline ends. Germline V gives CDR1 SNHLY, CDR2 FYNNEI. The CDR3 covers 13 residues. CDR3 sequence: CASSEIRVVGYTF. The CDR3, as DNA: TGTGCCAGCAGTGAAATCAGGGTCGTAGGCTACACCTTC.

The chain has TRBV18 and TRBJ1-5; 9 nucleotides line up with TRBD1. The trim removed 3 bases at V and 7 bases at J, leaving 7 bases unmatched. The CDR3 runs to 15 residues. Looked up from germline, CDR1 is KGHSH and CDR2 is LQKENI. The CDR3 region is CASSPGTGPEQPQHF. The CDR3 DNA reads TGTGCCAGCTCACCGGGGACAGGGCCCGAACAGCCCCAGCATTTT.

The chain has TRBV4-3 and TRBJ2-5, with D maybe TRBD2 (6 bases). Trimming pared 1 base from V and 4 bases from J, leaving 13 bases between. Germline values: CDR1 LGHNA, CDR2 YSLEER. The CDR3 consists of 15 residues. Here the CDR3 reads CASSQGRGLRETQYF. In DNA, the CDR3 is TGCGCCAGCAGCCAAGGGCGGGGTCTGAGAGAGACCCAGTACTTC.

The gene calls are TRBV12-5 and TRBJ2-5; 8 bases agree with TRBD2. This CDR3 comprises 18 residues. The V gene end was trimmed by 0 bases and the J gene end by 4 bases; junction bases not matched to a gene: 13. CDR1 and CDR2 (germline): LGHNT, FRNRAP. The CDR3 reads CASGLVRGGLLSGETQYF. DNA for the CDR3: TGTGCTAGTGGTTTGGTACGGGGGGGGCTCCTTTCGGGAGAGACCCAGTACTTC.